This T cell receptor beta chain was identified in a study of identical twins. Study conclusions and caveats: Out-of-frame alpha sequences shared by twins were enriched for low generation probability. Where beta out-of-frame sequences were concerned, excess twin sharing was weaker. Insertions were fewer in abundant cord blood beta clonotypes, whereas memory repertoires showed none of this pattern.

TCRdb reanalysed the 5' RACE reads using MiXCR and keeps one entry per CDR3 protein. The table has about 100,000 distinct CDR3 sequences, about 6.1% seen once. Each donor was a healthy Caucasian. There are many counts of this clonotype. Its cognate antigen is unknown. Sequenced sample: memory T cells sorted from blood. The TCR sequence derives from a woman between 45 and 60 years old in good health.

Written as DNA, the CDR3 is TGTGCCAGCAGTGAACGGGCAGGGATGCCCTCACCCCTCCACTTT. It is translated as CASSERAGMPSPLHF. The J gene is TRBJ1-6, the V gene TRBV2; D may be TRBD1 (5 bases). CDR3 length: 15 amino acids. The germline V gene has CDR1 SNHLY and CDR2 FYNNEI. V lost 2 bases and J 10 bases, leaving 15 bases between the germline ends.